This T cell receptor beta chain was recovered during a study of T cells after yellow fever vaccination. About the research overall: Low-cell-number fractions underwent preparation using SMART-Seq v4 Ultra Low Input. Broader study findings: Clones that expanded after primary vaccination mostly reappeared after the booster (around 96% CD4, 88% CD8).

Notes on this clonotype: The target antigen is unknown.

A universal primer site and UMIs were added as TCR cDNA was made by 5'RACE template switching. TCRdb processed the 5' RACE reads anew with MiXCR; each CDR3 protein has one entry. The data contain under 95,000 distinct CDR3 sequences, about 7.7% of them singletons. The TCR was taken from a young man who received the YFV17D yellow fever vaccine. This specimen was CD8+ T cells sorted from PBMCs, taken less than 11 days after the first yellow fever vaccination.

CDR3 in DNA: TGTGCCAGTAGAGCTGACAGGGGGCTTACTGAAGCTTTCTTT. It specifies CASRADRGLTEAFF. The chain is built from TRBV19 and TRBJ1-1, with 10 nucleotides matching TRBD1. The germline V gene has CDR1 LNHDA and CDR2 SQIVND (reference sequence). This CDR3 has 14 amino acids. The V and J ends lost 6 bases and 5 bases, in that order; junction bases with no gene match: 6.